One sample yielded the 4 T cell receptor beta chains listed below, sequenced in a study of STAT3 mutations in large granular lymphocyte leukemia. Clones were read by immunoSEQ multiplex PCR, and TCRdb kept only the in-frame ones, dropping some. The profile shows approximately 1,500 clones, 55% to 75% of them singletons. Study-wide results and caveats: Every T-LGLL patient had at least one immunodominant TCRbeta clonotype.

These TCRs are of unknown antigen specificity. The sample taken for sequencing was peripheral blood mononuclear cells. The receptor set was obtained from a woman in her 70s with T-cell large granular lymphocyte leukemia. Some clones in this sample may be carry-over from other donors' samples.

This chain uses TRBV18 with TRBJ2-7, with D unresolved. Germline lookup yields CDR1 KGHSH and CDR2 LQKENI. Trimming took off 5 bases at V and 5 bases at J, with 22 bases between the two ends. The CDR3 runs to 16 residues. CDR3 residues: CASSSNAAVFPHEQYF. The CDR3 DNA reads TGTGCCAGCTCATCTAACGCCGCAGTTTTTCCCCACGAGCAGTACTTC. The full variable domain, completed using reference TRBV18 and TRBJ2-7, is NAGVMQNPRHLVRRRGQEARLRCSPMKGHSHVYWYRQLPEEGLKFMVYLQKENIIDESGMPKERFSAEFPKEGPSILRIQQVVRGDSAAYFCASSSNAAVFPHEQYFGPGTRLTVT.

The rearrangement joins TRBV5-4 to TRBJ2-7; D remains ambiguous. The V end lost 1 base, the J end lost 6 bases, and 17 bases lay between the germline ends. Germline CDR1 and CDR2: SGHNT and YYREEE (reference sequence). The CDR3 is 15 residues long. The DNA for the CDR3 is TGTGCCAGCAGCTTGTATGACTCGGGTTCTCTCGAGCAGTACTTC. It translates to CASSLYDSGSLEQYF.

The chain carries TRBV18 and TRBJ1-2; 11 bases align to TRBD1. V gave up 6 bases and J gave up 7 bases; unmatched junction bases: 4. The CDR3 spans 13 residues. From germline, CDR1 is KGHSH and CDR2 LQKENI. The CDR3 here is CASSAGTGGGYTF. The CDR3 nucleotides read TGTGCCAGCTCGGCCGGGACAGGGGGTGGCTACACCTTC.

V usage is TRBV5-4 and J usage is TRBJ2-1; D is unclear. This CDR3 has 13 residues. Germline CDR1 and CDR2: SGHNT and YYREEE (reference sequence). The ends were cut back, 0 bases at V and 7 bases at J, with 8 bases in the middle. The CDR3, as DNA: TGTGCCAGCAGCTTGGTCTATCGGAATGAGCAGTTCTTC. It specifies CASSLVYRNEQFF. Combining the CDR3 with reference TRBV5-4 and TRBJ2-1 gives the whole variable domain ETGVTQSPTHLIKTRGQQVTLRCSSQSGHNTVSWYQQALGQGPQFIFQYYREEENGRGNFPPRFSGLQFPNYSSELNVNALELDDSALYLCASSLVYRNEQFFGPGTRLTVL.